Below, one T cell receptor beta chain is given with its context. Its antigen is not known. Generated by immunoSEQ multiplex PCR, the TCRdb table keeps only in-frame clones and is missing some. The sample lists about 69,000 clones; more than 85% were seen once. The entry originates in a study of a mutant IDH1 vaccine in newly diagnosed glioma. Documented time point: week 35, safety follow-up. Every single dose of the vaccine, 300 ug of mutant IDH1 20-mer peptide, came with topical imiquimod. With 5 bases removed from V and 7 bases from J, the gap between germline ends came to 15 bases. The CDR3 runs 13 residues. CDR1 and CDR2 (germline): MNHEY, SVGAGI.

Sample: PBMCs, taken from a glioma patient whose treatment included an IDH1 peptide vaccine. This chain joins TRBV6-5 and TRBJ2-7; D uncertain. The TCR comes from a man aged 25-45 years with glioma. This CDR3 is CASSPNPSGEQYF. The CDR3 DNA sequence: TGTGCCAGCAGTCCAAACCCTTCCGGGGAGCAGTACTTC.